The rows below give T cell receptor beta chains drawn from one sample of a study of blood T cell repertoires in COVID-19. TCRdb's copy holds only in-frame clones and misses some; the assay was immunoSEQ multiplex PCR. This sample has hundreds of thousands of clones, with roughly 88% found just once. Sequencing was performed on peripheral blood. The receptors were gathered from a woman in her 30s who had recovered from COVID-19. CDR3s include the opening cysteine and the closing phenylalanine or tryptophan. Fields, in order: clone size, J gene, V gene, D gene, CDR3 DNA, CDR3 protein. A D gene is named only where the DNA matches it firmly. A row's size may be missing; if present it is once, few, many or a size class.

NA,TRBJ1-2,TRBV19,TRBD1,TGTGCCAGTAGGAGGACAGGGGGCGGTGGCTACACCTTC,CASRRTGGGGYTF
NA,TRBJ2-2,TRBV19,TRBD2,TGTGCCAGTAGTGCCGACGGGGGGACCGGGGAGCTGTTTTTT,CASSADGGTGELFF
NA,TRBJ2-7,TRBV5-1,TRBD1,TGCGCCAGCAGCCCCACAGGGGGCTACGAGCAGTACTTC,CASSPTGGYEQYF
NA,TRBJ1-6,TRBV6-4,NA,TGTGCCAGCAGCGAGACCGAGCGAGGCTCACCCCTCCACTTT,CASSETERGSPLHF
NA,TRBJ1-2,TRBV10-3,NA,TGTGCCATCAGACCGACGGGGATGGAGGGCTACACCTTC,CAIRPTGMEGYTF
NA,TRBJ1-2,TRBV19,TRBD1,TGTGCCAGTAGTCCCAGACAGGGTAGGGGGGCGAACTATGGCTACACCTTC,CASSPRQGRGANYGYTF
NA,TRBJ1-4,TRBV11-2,NA,TGTGCCAGCAGCCCAAGCTCTGCAACTAATGAAAAACTGTTTTTT,CASSPSSATNEKLFF
NA,TRBJ2-3,TRBV4-1,NA,TGCGCCAGCAGCCAAGGCGACAGAGATACGCAGTATTTT,CASSQGDRDTQYF
NA,TRBJ2-7,TRBV13,NA,TGTGCCAGCAGCTCCTTCGCGGGCGGGGCAGGCTACGAGCAGTACTTC,CASSSFAGGAGYEQYF
NA,TRBJ2-5,TRBV7-2,NA,TGTGCCAGCAGCCCAGGAGGGCCGAGAGAGACCCAGTACTTC,CASSPGGPRETQYF
NA,TRBJ2-7,TRBV27,TRBD1,TGTGCCAGCAGTTTAACCGGGACAGCCTACGAGCAGTACTTC,CASSLTGTAYEQYF
NA,TRBJ2-7,TRBV7-9,TRBD1,TGTGCCAGCAGCTTATGGACAGGGGGCGCCGAGCAGTACTTC,CASSLWTGGAEQYF
NA,TRBJ1-5,TRBV28,NA,TGTGCCAGCAGTTTATTTGCGTACAGCTATAGCAATCAGCCCCAGCATTTT,CASSLFAYSYSNQPQHF
NA,TRBJ2-7,TRBV5-6,NA,TGTGCCAGCAGCTTGGTCGGGGAGCAGTACTTC,CASSLVGEQYF
NA,TRBJ2-7,TRBV28,TRBD1,TGTGCCAGCAGTTTTCGGGACAGCTCCTACGAGCAGTACTTC,CASSFRDSSYEQYF
NA,TRBJ1-6,TRBV2,TRBD1,TGTGCCAGCAGGGACAGGGTGAGTAATTCACCCCTCCACTTT,CASRDRVSNSPLHF
NA,TRBJ1-2,TRBV2,NA,TGTGCCAGCAGTGGGGAGGGACATGGACAAAACTATGGCTACACCTTC,CASSGEGHGQNYGYTF
NA,TRBJ1-5,TRBV2,NA,TGTGCCAGCAGTGGCAGGAGCAATCAGCCCCAGCATTTT,CASSGRSNQPQHF
NA,TRBJ2-5,TRBV3-1/TRBV3-2,NA,TGTGCCAGCAGCCACCTAGTCGTCCAAGAGACCCAGTACTTC,CASSHLVVQETQYF
NA,TRBJ2-3,TRBV10-3,NA,TGTGCCATCAGTGATTGGTGGGGGACAAACAAGAGCACAGATACGCAGTATTTT,CAISDWWGTNKSTDTQYF
NA,TRBJ2-7,TRBV7-9,NA,TGTGCCAGCAGCTTACAGGTATACGAGCAGTACTTC,CASSLQVYEQYF
few,TRBJ1-5,TRBV3-1/TRBV3-2,NA,TGTGCCAGCAGTCGAGGGGGGGATTTTAATCAGCCCCAGCATTTT,CASSRGGDFNQPQHF
NA,TRBJ2-5,TRBV5-4,NA,TGTGCCAGCAGCTTGGATCTCAGGCAAGAGACCCAGTACTTC,CASSLDLRQETQYF
NA,TRBJ1-5,TRBV19,TRBD1,TGTGCCAGTAGTAAGGGCAGGGGGATGCGACAGCCCCAGCATTTT,CASSKGRGMRQPQHF
NA,TRBJ1-2,TRBV2,TRBD1,TGTGCCAGCGTTTTTATAGGGGGCCATGGCTACACCTTC,CASVFIGGHGYTF
NA,TRBJ1-5,TRBV28,NA,TGTGCCAGCAGTTCACCCTCGGAGTCGCGGGATCAGCCCCAGCATTTT,CASSSPSESRDQPQHF
once,TRBJ2-1,TRBV9,NA,TGTGCCAGCAGCTCACGGGACAAGGAAAGGAATGAGCAGTTCTTC,CASSSRDKERNEQFF
NA,TRBJ2-5,TRBV2,TRBD1,TGTGCCAGCGGACAGGACCAAGAGACCCAGTACTTC,CASGQDQETQYF
NA,TRBJ2-7,TRBV6-6,TRBD1,TGTGCCAGCAGTCTCCAGGGACAGGAAAGGTCGTCCTTC,CASSLQGQERSSF
NA,TRBJ1-2,TRBV9,TRBD1,TGTGCCAGCAGCGTCGCCGGGACAGGGGATGGCTACACCTTC,CASSVAGTGDGYTF
NA,TRBJ2-3,TRBV30,TRBD2,TGTGCCTGGGCCCGGGGGGGCATAGATACGCAGTATTTT,CAWARGGIDTQYF
NA,TRBJ2-7,TRBV5-3,NA,TGTGCCAGAAGCTTGCGGGACAAAAACTACGAGCAGTACTTC,CARSLRDKNYEQYF
NA,TRBJ2-3,TRBV7-6,NA,TGTGCCAGCAGCTTAGGGGTAGCTTGGTCATCAGATACGCAGTATTTT,CASSLGVAWSSDTQYF
NA,TRBJ2-3,TRBV7-2,NA,TGTGCCAGCAGCTCCTGGACTGGACGGGCAGATACGCAGTATTTT,CASSSWTGRADTQYF
NA,TRBJ2-7,TRBV20-1,TRBD1,TGCAGTGCTAGTTTTCCAAACAGGGGATCGGGGTACGAGCAGTACTTC,CSASFPNRGSGYEQYF
once,TRBJ1-1,TRBV6-1,NA,TGTGCCAGCAGTGAATTCGCAGGTGGGGGGTACACTGAAGCTTTCTTT,CASSEFAGGGYTEAFF
NA,TRBJ2-1,TRBV19,TRBD1,TGTGCCAGTAGGGACAGGGGGGATATCAATGAGCAGTTCTTC,CASRDRGDINEQFF
NA,TRBJ1-5,TRBV30,TRBD1,TGTGCCTGGAGGGCCCCAGGGGGCCATCAGCCCCAGCATTTT,CAWRAPGGHQPQHF
NA,TRBJ2-7,TRBV2,NA,TGTGCCAGCACCCCCGAACAGGGTTGGGAAAACGAGCAGTACTTC,CASTPEQGWENEQYF
once,TRBJ1-6,TRBV19,NA,TGTGCCAGTAGTATAGAGGGGGCAGGGGCCCTCTATAATTCACCCCTCCACTTT,CASSIEGAGALYNSPLHF
NA,TRBJ2-1,TRBV9,TRBD2,TGTGCCAGCAGCAAAAGAGGGACTAGCAAATACAATGAGCAGTTCTTC,CASSKRGTSKYNEQFF
NA,TRBJ2-1,TRBV5-1,TRBD1,TGCGCCAGCAGCTTGGGAGGGGGCCAAACTTCCTACAATGAGCAGTTCTTC,CASSLGGGQTSYNEQFF
NA,TRBJ2-4,TRBV7-2,TRBD1,TGTGCCAGCAGCTCTTCTGCCAGGGGGCCTGTTTCCAAAAACATTCAGTACTTC,CASSSSARGPVSKNIQYF
NA,TRBJ1-3,TRBV6-7,TRBD1,TGTGCCAGCAGAACGACAGGGACCTTCTTCCCTGGAAACACCATATATTTT,CASRTTGTFFPGNTIYF